This TCR beta chain is from a study of Graves' ophthalmopathy and Graves' hyperthyroidism. As for the study in general: Stable hyperthyroidism denotes an absence of ophthalmopathy throughout 18 months of follow-up.

Thyroid ultrasound, orbital computed tomography, TRAb, serum thyroxine and clinical symptoms formed the basis of diagnosis. Overall study findings and caveats: A 13-signature model separated ophthalmopathy from stable hyperthyroidism, about 90% sensitivity, about 81% specificity.

V was clipped by 6 bases and J by 6 bases; unmatched bases: 4. Germline values: CDR1 MGHDK, CDR2 SYGVNS. The CDR3 totals 12 residues. This clonotype was counted many times. Its antigen is not known. RNA transcripts provided the template for amplifying TCR beta CDR3 regions. The first-round RT-PCR employed HTBI primers together with the Qiagen OneStep RT-PCR kit. A multiplex PCR was then performed as the second round. TCRdb re-called the multiplex PCR reads through MiXCR, storing one row per CDR3 protein. The profile shows about 500,000 distinct CDR3 sequences, less than 45% of them singletons. The source of this sequence is an adult man with Graves' hyperthyroidism. This chain joins TRBV25-1 and TRBJ2-5; 7 bases map to TRBD2. Sequences were obtained from peripheral blood or thyroid tissue (not recorded which). The CDR3 is CASRGEGKTQYF. The CDR3 DNA sequence: TGTGCCAGCAGGGGGGAGGGGAAGACCCAGTACTTC.